The 9 T cell receptor beta chains below all came from one sample that was sequenced in a study of blood T cells in healthy people across ages. PCR was performed a second time for about 6 to 12 cycles using a sample-barcoded 5' primer and a J-beta primer mix. TCRdb reprocessed the 5' RACE reads with MiXCR, giving one entry per CDR3 protein. The sample has some 730,000 distinct CDR3 sequences, about a fifth seen once. The sample was blood. These receptors came from a man between 65 and 85 years old in good health.

The chain joins TRBV20-1 to TRBJ2-3; D unclear. The germline V gene has CDR1 DFQATT and CDR2 SNEGSKA (reference sequence). V was cut by 2 bases and J by 2 bases, with 5 bases left in between. This CDR3 region has 12 residues. The CDR3 loop reads CSARPNTDTQYF. In DNA, the CDR3 is TGCAGTGCTAGACCTAACACAGATACGCAGTATTTT.

The chain recombines TRBV11-2 with TRBJ2-5; 10 bases are shared with TRBD1. The DNA matches TRBJ2-1 better at its end, which makes the J call doubtful. Looked up from germline, CDR1 is SGHAT and CDR2 is FQNNGV. CDR3 length: 15 amino acids. CDR3 protein: CASSKNTGTGVEQFF. The CDR3 DNA reads TGTGCCAGCAGTAAGAATACCGGGACAGGGGTCGAGCAGTTCTTC.

This chain uses TRBV24-1 with TRBJ2-3, with D maybe TRBD2 (5 bases). This CDR3 has 16 amino acids. Germline values: CDR1 KGHDR, CDR2 SFDVKD. The V end lost 4 bases, the J end lost 0 bases, and 13 bases lay between the germline ends. The CDR3 DNA sequence: TGTGCCACCAGTGAGGCCGCTAGCCCTAGCACAGATACGCAGTATTTT. Translated, it gives CATSEAASPSTDTQYF.

The DNA of the CDR3 is TGTGCCAGCAGATATTTAGCGGGGCAAGAGACCCAGTACTTC. This gives the protein CASRYLAGQETQYF. V is TRBV27 and J is TRBJ2-5; 8 nucleotides line up with TRBD2. V lost 6 bases to trimming and J lost 2 bases; unmatched junction nucleotides: 5. The CDR3 is made up of 14 amino acids. Germline CDR1 and CDR2: MNHEY and SMNVEV (reference sequence).

The chain employs TRBV7-6 and TRBJ2-1; D remains ambiguous. The V end was cut by 5 bases, the J end by 7 bases, with 9 bases between. The CDR3 is 12 amino acids. Germline values: CDR1 SGHVS, CDR2 FNYEAQ. The CDR3 nucleotides read TGTGCCAGCAGCCACGCCGGTAATGAGCAGTTCTTC. Its protein is CASSHAGNEQFF.

J is TRBJ1-1 and V is TRBV12-3 or TRBV12-4; perhaps TRBD1 as D (6 bases). CDR3 length equals 15 residues. Trimming took off 5 bases at V and 8 bases at J, with 21 bases between the two ends. CDR3 nucleotide sequence: TGTGCCAGCAGTCTCCACGGACAAGGGGGGCACGAAGCTTTCTTT. Translating gives CASSLHGQGGHEAFF.

This clonotype was detected only a few times. CDR3 amino acids: CASSLDTLSYEQYF. Written as DNA, the CDR3 is TGCGCCAGCAGCTTGGACACTCTTTCCTACGAGCAGTACTTC. The gene calls are TRBV5-1 and TRBJ2-7; unclear D gene. The germline V and J ends were trimmed by 0 bases and 1 base, with 8 bases remaining between them. The CDR3 is 14 residues long. Germline V CDR1 and CDR2: SGHRS, YFSETQ.

In its sample, this clonotype was seen many times. This rearrangement joins TRBV12-3 or TRBV12-4 to TRBJ2-1; 12 bases map to TRBD2. V shed 11 bases and J 6 bases; nucleotides not matched to a gene: 5. The CDR3 runs 13 residues. This chain's CDR3 is CAQTSGGSNEQFF. CDR3 nucleotide sequence: TGTGCCCAAACTAGCGGGGGGAGCAATGAGCAGTTCTTC.

The rearrangement uses TRBV11-2 and TRBJ2-7; 7 nucleotides line up with TRBD1. This CDR3 comprises 15 residues. The V gene's germline CDR1 is SGHAT and CDR2 FQNNGV. Germline trimming cut 0 bases from V and 3 bases from J; bases unmatched to any gene: 5. CDR3 coding DNA: TGTGCCAGCAGCTTAGATTGGGACAGATACTACGAGCAGTACTTC. This sequence encodes CASSLDWDRYYEQYF.